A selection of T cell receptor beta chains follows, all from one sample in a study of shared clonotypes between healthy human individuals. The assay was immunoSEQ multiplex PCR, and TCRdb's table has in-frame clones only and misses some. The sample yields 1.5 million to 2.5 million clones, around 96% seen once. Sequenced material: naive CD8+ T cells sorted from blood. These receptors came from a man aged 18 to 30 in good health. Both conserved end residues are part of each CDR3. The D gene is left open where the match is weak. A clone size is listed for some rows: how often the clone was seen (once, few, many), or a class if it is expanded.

CDR3aa: CASSFLGGDTEAFF
CDR3nt: TGTGCCAGCAGTTTCTTGGGGGGTGACACTGAAGCTTTCTTT
j_gene: TRBJ1-1
v_gene: TRBV27
abundance: -
d_gene: -

CDR3aa: CASSYTTYEQYF
CDR3nt: TGTGCCAGCAGTTACACAACCTACGAGCAGTACTTC
j_gene: TRBJ2-7
v_gene: TRBV6-6
abundance: -
d_gene: -

CDR3aa: CASSPPSPPYEQYF
CDR3nt: TGTGCCAGCAGCCCCCCCAGTCCGCCCTACGAGCAGTACTTC
j_gene: TRBJ2-7
v_gene: TRBV7-9
abundance: -
d_gene: -

CDR3aa: CAASMLGFMNTEAFF
CDR3nt: TGTGCCGCCTCGATGCTCGGGTTCATGAACACTGAAGCTTTCTTT
j_gene: TRBJ1-1
v_gene: TRBV6-5
abundance: -
d_gene: -

CDR3aa: CASSVGLDSTDTQYF
CDR3nt: TGTGCCAGCAGCGTAGGGCTAGACTCAACAGATACGCAGTATTTT
j_gene: TRBJ2-3
v_gene: TRBV9
abundance: -
d_gene: -

CDR3aa: CASNPTGGLETQYF
CDR3nt: TGTGCCAGCAATCCGACAGGGGGCTTAGAGACCCAGTACTTC
j_gene: TRBJ2-5
v_gene: TRBV6-5
abundance: once
d_gene: TRBD1

CDR3aa: CAIHPRDSQETQYF
CDR3nt: TGTGCCATTCACCCCCGGGACAGCCAAGAGACCCAGTACTTC
j_gene: TRBJ2-5
v_gene: TRBV13
abundance: -
d_gene: TRBD1

CDR3aa: CASSLGTDVMNTEAFF
CDR3nt: TGTGCCAGCAGCTTAGGGACAGACGTTATGAACACTGAAGCTTTCTTT
j_gene: TRBJ1-1
v_gene: TRBV7-8
abundance: -
d_gene: -

CDR3aa: CASSVGQGPYEQYF
CDR3nt: TGTGCCAGCAGCGTAGGACAGGGACCCTACGAGCAGTACTTC
j_gene: TRBJ2-7
v_gene: TRBV9
abundance: -
d_gene: TRBD1

CDR3aa: CASSLSRGDAKVGELFF
CDR3nt: TGTGCCAGCAGTTTATCGAGGGGGGACGCAAAGGTCGGGGAGCTGTTTTTT
j_gene: TRBJ2-2
v_gene: TRBV27
abundance: -
d_gene: -

CDR3aa: CASSQDRTEPNSPLHF
CDR3nt: TGCGCCAGCAGCCAAGATAGGACAGAACCTAATTCACCCCTCCACTTT
j_gene: TRBJ1-6
v_gene: TRBV4-3
abundance: -
d_gene: -

CDR3aa: CASSRDRGSLAYGYTF
CDR3nt: TGTGCCAGCTCCCGGGACAGGGGGTCTTTGGCCTATGGCTACACCTTC
j_gene: TRBJ1-2
v_gene: TRBV27
abundance: -
d_gene: TRBD1